These 2 T cell receptor beta chains came from one sample sequenced in a study of T cells in Graves' hyperthyroidism and ophthalmopathy (dated by TCRdb to the late 2010s). The library was generated by multiplex PCR. Sequencing was carried out with an Illumina HiSeq 2000. TCR beta CDR3 regions were amplified from RNA transcripts. The TCR CDR3 was subjected to a first round of RT-PCR using the HTBI primer set and the Qiagen OneStep RT-PCR kit. The public reads were reanalyzed by TCRdb: fastp trimming at Q25, MiXCR alignment, in-frame beta chains only. All rows with the same CDR3 protein become a single entry with the most common DNA and genes. In all, the sample holds 650,000 to 750,000 distinct CDR3 sequences, and approximately 14% of those were seen once. The ten top clones hold about 10% of the sample. The sample taken for sequencing was blood. The receptors come from a woman between 18 and 29 years old with Graves' hyperthyroidism.

This clonotype occurred many times. V and J are TRBV4-3 and TRBJ1-2; no definite D call. Per the germline V gene, CDR1 is LGHNA and CDR2 is YSLEER. The length of the CDR3 is 14 residues. V was clipped by 4 bases and J by 7 bases, with 16 bases between them. The CDR3 nucleotides read TGCGCCAGCAGCCTAAGCGGAGAGGGAGTTGGCTACACCTTC. Residues: CASSLSGEGVGYTF.

There are many counts of this clonotype. The chain uses TRBV7-3 and TRBJ2-1; 11 bases match TRBD1. Losses at the gene ends were 2 bases for V and 4 bases for J; bases not matched to a gene: 4. From germline, CDR1 is SGHTA and CDR2 FQGTGA. The CDR3 consists of 16 residues. CDR3 in amino acids: CASSLGQGAGYNEQFF. The CDR3 coding sequence is TGTGCCAGCAGCTTAGGACAGGGGGCGGGGTACAATGAGCAGTTCTTC.